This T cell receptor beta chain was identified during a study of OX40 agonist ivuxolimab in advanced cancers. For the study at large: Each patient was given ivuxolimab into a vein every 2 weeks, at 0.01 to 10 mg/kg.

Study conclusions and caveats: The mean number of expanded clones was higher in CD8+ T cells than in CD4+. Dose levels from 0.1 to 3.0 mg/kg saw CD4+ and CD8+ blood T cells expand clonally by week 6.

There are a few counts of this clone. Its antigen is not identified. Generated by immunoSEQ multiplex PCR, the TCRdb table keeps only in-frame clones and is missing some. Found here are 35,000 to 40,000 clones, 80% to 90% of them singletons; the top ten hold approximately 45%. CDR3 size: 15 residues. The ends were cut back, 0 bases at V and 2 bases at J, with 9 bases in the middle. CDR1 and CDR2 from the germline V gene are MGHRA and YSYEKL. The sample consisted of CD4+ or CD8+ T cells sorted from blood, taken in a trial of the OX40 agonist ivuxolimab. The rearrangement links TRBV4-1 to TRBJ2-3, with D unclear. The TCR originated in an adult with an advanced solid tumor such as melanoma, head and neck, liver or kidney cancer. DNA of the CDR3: TGCGCCAGCAGCCAAGACCCTAGGTCCACAGATACGCAGTATTTT. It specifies CASSQDPRSTDTQYF.